These 23 T cell receptor beta chains came from one sample sequenced in a study of blood T cells in healthy people across ages (dated by TCRdb to the mid-2010s). Preparation of the library involved 5' RACE. The sequencer was an Illumina HiSeq 2500. The second PCR ran for roughly 7 to 12 cycles and used a J-beta primer mix along with a sample-barcoded 5' primer. The public reads were quality trimmed at Q25 with fastp and then assembled into clones with MiXCR by TCRdb, keeping productive beta chains. Each CDR3 protein appears once, grouped with its most common genes and DNA. The sample table lists roughly 730,000 distinct CDR3 sequences, 56% of them with a count of one. Of the sample, around 24% is held by the ten largest clones. The specimen was blood. The receptors derive from a middle-aged man in good health.

The rearrangement joins TRBV2 to TRBJ1-6; D gene ambiguous. CDR1 SNHLY and CDR2 FYNNEI come from the germline V gene. Deletions cut 2 bases from V and 8 bases from J, with 7 bases between. CDR3 size: 13 residues. This CDR3 reads CASSELNHSPLHF. DNA for the CDR3: TGTGCCAGCAGTGAACTCAATCATTCACCCCTCCACTTT. Filled out from reference TRBV2 and TRBJ1-6, the complete variable domain reads EPEVTQTPSHQVTQMGQEVILRCVPISNHLYFYWYRQILGQKVEFLVSFYNNEISEKSEIFDDQFSVERPDGSNFTLKIRSTKLEDSAMYFCASSELNHSPLHFGNGTRLTVT.

The chain uses TRBV6-1 and TRBJ2-7; D remains unclear. CDR3 length equals 17 residues. The germline V gene has CDR1 MNHNS and CDR2 SASEGT. Between the trimmed V and J ends, which lost 6 bases and 1 base, there was a span of 22 bases. The CDR3 bases are TGTGCCAGCAGCAGATATCCTAGTGACTCCGGGTCCTACGAGCAGTACTTC. Translated: CASSRYPSDSGSYEQYF.

V and J are TRBV7-9 and TRBJ2-1; possibly TRBD1 or TRBD2 for D (5 bases each). This CDR3 spans 14 amino acids. V lost 4 bases to trimming and J lost 8 bases, with 15 bases between them. Germline values: CDR1 SEHNR, CDR2 FQNEAQ (reference sequence). The CDR3 reads CASSSTARGDEQFF. In DNA form, the CDR3 reads TGTGCCAGCAGCTCCACGGCCCGAGGGGATGAGCAGTTCTTC.

This sequence joins TRBV7-2 and TRBJ2-1, with D possibly TRBD2 on 6 matching bases. V was cut by 5 bases and J by 9 bases, with 14 bases left in between. Germline V lookup: CDR1 SGHTA, CDR2 FQGNSA. CDR3 size: 13 residues. The CDR3 nucleotides read TGTGCCAGCAGCCCTGGACGGCGGGGTGAGCAGTTCTTC. Protein product: CASSPGRRGEQFF.

This clonotype has a handful of counts. The rearrangement uses TRBV15 and TRBJ2-5; 7 nucleotides match TRBD1. Looked up from germline, CDR1 is LNHNV and CDR2 is YYDKDF (reference sequence). The J segment lost 2 bases and the V segment lost 5 bases, leaving 11 bases of the junction unmatched. This CDR3 has 16 residues. The DNA of the CDR3 is TGTGCCACCAGCGGCCTGGACAGGCCGTTACAAGAGACCCAGTACTTC. The encoded protein is CATSGLDRPLQETQYF.

The chain employs TRBV9 and TRBJ2-3; D might be TRBD2 (6 bases). V was clipped by 4 bases and J by 0 bases, with 18 bases between them. The germline gives CDR1 SGDLS, CDR2 YYNGEE. This CDR3 region has 17 residues. The CDR3 nucleotides read TGTGCCAGCAGCCATGCGGGCGGGGCGCTCAGCACAGATACGCAGTATTTT. Translation gives CASSHAGGALSTDTQYF.

V and J are TRBV7-8 and TRBJ1-1; no firm D call. Germline V lookup: CDR1 SGHVS, CDR2 FQNEAQ. This CDR3 has 14 residues. The ends were cut back, 2 bases at V and 4 bases at J, with 11 bases in the middle. In DNA, the CDR3 is TGTGCCAGCAGCTTACGTGGGGAGATCACTGAAGCTTTCTTT. This sequence encodes CASSLRGEITEAFF.

The gene calls are TRBV28 and TRBJ1-2; no firm D call. Trimming left V 10 bases short and J 4 bases short, with 16 bases between. The V gene's germline CDR1 is MDHEN and CDR2 SYDVKM. The CDR3 runs to 13 residues. As DNA, the CDR3 is TGTGCCACCCGGGGTCCGGCGGGCTATGGCTACACCTTC. Residues: CATRGPAGYGYTF.

This clonotype has just a few counts. The chain employs TRBV29-1 and TRBJ2-1; TRBD1 matches 8 bases. V lost 0 bases, J lost 6 bases, and 10 bases stayed unmatched. Germline V gene lookup returns CDR1 SQVTM and CDR2 ANQGSEA. The CDR3 is 16 amino acids. As DNA, the CDR3 is TGCAGCGTTGAAGACTCTCGGACAGGGAGGACCAATGAGCAGTTCTTC. Its protein product is CSVEDSRTGRTNEQFF.

The CDR3 sequence: CASTRRLAAQETQYF. For the CDR3, the DNA is TGTGCCAGCACTCGCCGGCTCGCAGCCCAAGAGACCCAGTACTTC. The chain uses TRBV6-1 and TRBJ2-5; D not certain. The CDR3 runs to 15 residues. With 7 bases removed from V and 1 base from J, the gap between germline ends came to 16 bases. Germline CDR1 MNHNS, CDR2 SASEGT.

This chain connects TRBV2 to TRBJ2-4, with 7 bases aligning to TRBD2. TRBJ2-7 explains the end of the DNA better; the J call may be wrong. Germline V gives CDR1 SNHLY, CDR2 FYNNEI. This CDR3 is built from 12 residues. The DNA for the CDR3 is TGTGCCAGCAGTGGGGAGGGCCACGAGCAGTACTTC. It is translated as CASSGEGHEQYF.

The CDR3 is CASSLSGQPNTGELFF. Here the CDR3 DNA reads TGTGCCAGCAGTTTAAGTGGACAGCCGAACACCGGGGAGCTGTTTTTT. The chain combines TRBV12-3 or TRBV12-4 with TRBJ2-2; weak D call: TRBD1 (6 bases). The CDR3 covers 16 residues. The V end was cut by 2 bases, the J end by 0 bases, with 10 bases between.

This rearrangement joins TRBV9 to TRBJ2-1; TRBD2 matches at 8 bases. V lost 4 bases, J lost 4 bases, and 10 bases stayed unmatched. This CDR3 spans 16 amino acids. Germline V CDR1 and CDR2: SGDLS, YYNGEE. For the CDR3, the DNA is TGTGCCAGCAGCTTAGTGGAGCGGGGGATATACAATGAGCAGTTCTTC. It is translated as CASSLVERGIYNEQFF.

V is TRBV3-1 and J is TRBJ2-5, with a possible D match to TRBD1 (6 bases). Germline lookup yields CDR1 LGHDT and CDR2 YNNKEL (reference sequence). CDR3 length equals 16 residues. Trimming left V 1 base short and J 4 bases short, with 16 bases between. CDR3 loop: CASSQGQGQTVETQYF. CDR3 DNA sequence: TGTGCCAGCAGCCAAGGTCAAGGACAGACCGTAGAGACCCAGTACTTC.

This clonotype was counted between two and nine times. The V and J genes are TRBV6-2 or TRBV6-3 and TRBJ2-3; 8 positions agree with TRBD1. V gave up 4 bases and J gave up 4 bases; unmatched junction bases: 4. The germline V gene has CDR1 MNHEY and CDR2 SVGEGT. CDR3 length: 14 amino acids. CDR3 sequence reads: CASSWTGLADTQYF. Here the CDR3 DNA reads TGTGCCAGCAGTTGGACAGGGCTAGCAGATACGCAGTATTTT.

The rearrangement joins TRBV6-2 or TRBV6-3 to TRBJ2-7, with a tentative D call TRBD1 (6 bases). Germline CDR1 is MNHEY and CDR2 is SVGEGT. The CDR3 length is 13 residues. Trimming took 5 bases from V and 6 from J, leaving 14 bases between them. Here the CDR3 DNA reads TGTGCCAGCAGTAGCAGGGGTTCGGCCGAGCAGTACTTC. This sequence encodes CASSSRGSAEQYF.

V usage is TRBV29-1 and J usage is TRBJ2-3; D remains unclear. V was shortened by 5 bases and J by 9 bases, with 12 bases between the two germline ends. CDR1 and CDR2 (germline): SQVTM, ANQGSEA. The CDR3 is 11 amino acids. The CDR3 sequence is CSVIRVWTQYF. The CDR3 nucleotides are TGCAGCGTTATAAGGGTTTGGACGCAGTATTTT.

A few counts support this clonotype. The chain has TRBV29-1 and TRBJ2-7, with 9 bases that match TRBD1. This CDR3 contains 14 residues. CDR1 and CDR2 (germline): SQVTM, ANQGSEA. V dropped 6 bases and J dropped 6; count of bases not matched to a gene: 12. Here the CDR3 DNA reads TGCAGCGTCGCCCGGGACAGGGATTTGCGCGAGCAGTACTTC. Translated: CSVARDRDLREQYF.

As for this clonotype: One end of the junction is discordant with germline, which a read error may explain. The chain recombines TRBV27 with TRBJ2-4, with 12 bases aligning to TRBD1. The DNA end is more similar to TRBJ2-7, so the J call may be wrong. This CDR3 region has 13 residues. CDR1 MNHEY and CDR2 SMNVEV come from the germline V gene (reference sequence). The CDR3 DNA reads as TGTGTCAGCGGGGACAGGGGGCTACACGAGCAGTACTTC. Its protein is CVSGDRGLHEQYF.

This rearrangement joins TRBV6-1 to TRBJ1-2, with a possible D match to TRBD1 (5 bases). From germline, CDR1 is MNHNS and CDR2 SASEGT. V lost 1 base to trimming and J lost 1 base, with 7 bases between them. The CDR3 is made up of 14 amino acids. CDR3 sequence: CASSEGGDNYGYTF. The CDR3 region has the DNA TGTGCCAGCAGTGAAGGAGGGGATAACTATGGCTACACCTTC.

This clonotype was observed a handful of times. This chain connects TRBV27 to TRBJ2-6, with TRBD1 matching over 9 bases. Germline V gives CDR1 MNHEY, CDR2 SMNVEV (reference sequence). This CDR3 contains 18 residues. With V trimmed by 5 bases and J by 1 base, 9 bases remained unmatched. The CDR3 DNA reads as TGTGCCAGCAGTCCGGGGACAGGGAAATGGTCTGGGGCCAACGTCCTGACTTTC. As protein: CASSPGTGKWSGANVLTF.

The rearrangement joins TRBV9 to TRBJ2-5; TRBD2 might be the D (5 bases). CDR1 is SGDLS and CDR2 is YYNGEE in the germline V gene. The CDR3 consists of 14 residues. Trimming took off 5 bases at V and 4 bases at J, with 15 bases between the two ends. Here the CDR3 DNA reads TGTGCCAGCAGTGAGGGCGTAAGACGAGAGACCCAGTACTTC. It codes for CASSEGVRRETQYF.

The CDR3 protein is CASSGASARGELFF. CDR3 DNA sequence: TGTGCCAGCAGTGGGGCCTCAGCACGCGGGGAGCTGTTTTTT. The chain links TRBV25-1 to TRBJ2-2; the D is unclear. CDR1 and CDR2 from the germline V gene are MGHDK and SYGVNS. V shed 4 bases and J shed 7 bases, with 13 bases lying between them. CDR3 size: 14 residues.